The T cell receptor (beta chain) described here comes from a study of CD8 T cells in ankylosing spondylitis. Study-wide findings and caveats: One TCR beta motif, made up of about 8 highly homologous variants, appeared characteristic of ankylosing spondylitis blood. Prior literature has documented some motif variants in synovial fluid and blood from reactive arthritis. Within peripheral blood, clones linked to disease were CD8+ and relatively rare.

Note on this clonotype: The antigen is unknown. Compared with germline, one end of the junction differs, possibly owing to a read error.

Via MiXCR, TCRdb re-called the 5' RACE reads, giving one row per CDR3 protein. The data hold tens of thousands of distinct CDR3 sequences, with 10% to 13% observed a single time. Germline CDR1 reads LNHDA; CDR2 reads SQIVND (reference sequence). The CDR3 spans 13 residues. The TCR was taken from a male donor with ankylosing spondylitis or in good health (not recorded which). Sequenced: blood, either unsorted or a sorted T cell fraction (not recorded which). The J gene is TRBJ1-4, the V gene TRBV19, with a weak D call TRBD1 (5 bases). The CDR3 nucleotides read TGTGCCAGTTGGGACCCAACTAATGGAAAACTGTTTTTT. It specifies CASWDPTNGKLFF.